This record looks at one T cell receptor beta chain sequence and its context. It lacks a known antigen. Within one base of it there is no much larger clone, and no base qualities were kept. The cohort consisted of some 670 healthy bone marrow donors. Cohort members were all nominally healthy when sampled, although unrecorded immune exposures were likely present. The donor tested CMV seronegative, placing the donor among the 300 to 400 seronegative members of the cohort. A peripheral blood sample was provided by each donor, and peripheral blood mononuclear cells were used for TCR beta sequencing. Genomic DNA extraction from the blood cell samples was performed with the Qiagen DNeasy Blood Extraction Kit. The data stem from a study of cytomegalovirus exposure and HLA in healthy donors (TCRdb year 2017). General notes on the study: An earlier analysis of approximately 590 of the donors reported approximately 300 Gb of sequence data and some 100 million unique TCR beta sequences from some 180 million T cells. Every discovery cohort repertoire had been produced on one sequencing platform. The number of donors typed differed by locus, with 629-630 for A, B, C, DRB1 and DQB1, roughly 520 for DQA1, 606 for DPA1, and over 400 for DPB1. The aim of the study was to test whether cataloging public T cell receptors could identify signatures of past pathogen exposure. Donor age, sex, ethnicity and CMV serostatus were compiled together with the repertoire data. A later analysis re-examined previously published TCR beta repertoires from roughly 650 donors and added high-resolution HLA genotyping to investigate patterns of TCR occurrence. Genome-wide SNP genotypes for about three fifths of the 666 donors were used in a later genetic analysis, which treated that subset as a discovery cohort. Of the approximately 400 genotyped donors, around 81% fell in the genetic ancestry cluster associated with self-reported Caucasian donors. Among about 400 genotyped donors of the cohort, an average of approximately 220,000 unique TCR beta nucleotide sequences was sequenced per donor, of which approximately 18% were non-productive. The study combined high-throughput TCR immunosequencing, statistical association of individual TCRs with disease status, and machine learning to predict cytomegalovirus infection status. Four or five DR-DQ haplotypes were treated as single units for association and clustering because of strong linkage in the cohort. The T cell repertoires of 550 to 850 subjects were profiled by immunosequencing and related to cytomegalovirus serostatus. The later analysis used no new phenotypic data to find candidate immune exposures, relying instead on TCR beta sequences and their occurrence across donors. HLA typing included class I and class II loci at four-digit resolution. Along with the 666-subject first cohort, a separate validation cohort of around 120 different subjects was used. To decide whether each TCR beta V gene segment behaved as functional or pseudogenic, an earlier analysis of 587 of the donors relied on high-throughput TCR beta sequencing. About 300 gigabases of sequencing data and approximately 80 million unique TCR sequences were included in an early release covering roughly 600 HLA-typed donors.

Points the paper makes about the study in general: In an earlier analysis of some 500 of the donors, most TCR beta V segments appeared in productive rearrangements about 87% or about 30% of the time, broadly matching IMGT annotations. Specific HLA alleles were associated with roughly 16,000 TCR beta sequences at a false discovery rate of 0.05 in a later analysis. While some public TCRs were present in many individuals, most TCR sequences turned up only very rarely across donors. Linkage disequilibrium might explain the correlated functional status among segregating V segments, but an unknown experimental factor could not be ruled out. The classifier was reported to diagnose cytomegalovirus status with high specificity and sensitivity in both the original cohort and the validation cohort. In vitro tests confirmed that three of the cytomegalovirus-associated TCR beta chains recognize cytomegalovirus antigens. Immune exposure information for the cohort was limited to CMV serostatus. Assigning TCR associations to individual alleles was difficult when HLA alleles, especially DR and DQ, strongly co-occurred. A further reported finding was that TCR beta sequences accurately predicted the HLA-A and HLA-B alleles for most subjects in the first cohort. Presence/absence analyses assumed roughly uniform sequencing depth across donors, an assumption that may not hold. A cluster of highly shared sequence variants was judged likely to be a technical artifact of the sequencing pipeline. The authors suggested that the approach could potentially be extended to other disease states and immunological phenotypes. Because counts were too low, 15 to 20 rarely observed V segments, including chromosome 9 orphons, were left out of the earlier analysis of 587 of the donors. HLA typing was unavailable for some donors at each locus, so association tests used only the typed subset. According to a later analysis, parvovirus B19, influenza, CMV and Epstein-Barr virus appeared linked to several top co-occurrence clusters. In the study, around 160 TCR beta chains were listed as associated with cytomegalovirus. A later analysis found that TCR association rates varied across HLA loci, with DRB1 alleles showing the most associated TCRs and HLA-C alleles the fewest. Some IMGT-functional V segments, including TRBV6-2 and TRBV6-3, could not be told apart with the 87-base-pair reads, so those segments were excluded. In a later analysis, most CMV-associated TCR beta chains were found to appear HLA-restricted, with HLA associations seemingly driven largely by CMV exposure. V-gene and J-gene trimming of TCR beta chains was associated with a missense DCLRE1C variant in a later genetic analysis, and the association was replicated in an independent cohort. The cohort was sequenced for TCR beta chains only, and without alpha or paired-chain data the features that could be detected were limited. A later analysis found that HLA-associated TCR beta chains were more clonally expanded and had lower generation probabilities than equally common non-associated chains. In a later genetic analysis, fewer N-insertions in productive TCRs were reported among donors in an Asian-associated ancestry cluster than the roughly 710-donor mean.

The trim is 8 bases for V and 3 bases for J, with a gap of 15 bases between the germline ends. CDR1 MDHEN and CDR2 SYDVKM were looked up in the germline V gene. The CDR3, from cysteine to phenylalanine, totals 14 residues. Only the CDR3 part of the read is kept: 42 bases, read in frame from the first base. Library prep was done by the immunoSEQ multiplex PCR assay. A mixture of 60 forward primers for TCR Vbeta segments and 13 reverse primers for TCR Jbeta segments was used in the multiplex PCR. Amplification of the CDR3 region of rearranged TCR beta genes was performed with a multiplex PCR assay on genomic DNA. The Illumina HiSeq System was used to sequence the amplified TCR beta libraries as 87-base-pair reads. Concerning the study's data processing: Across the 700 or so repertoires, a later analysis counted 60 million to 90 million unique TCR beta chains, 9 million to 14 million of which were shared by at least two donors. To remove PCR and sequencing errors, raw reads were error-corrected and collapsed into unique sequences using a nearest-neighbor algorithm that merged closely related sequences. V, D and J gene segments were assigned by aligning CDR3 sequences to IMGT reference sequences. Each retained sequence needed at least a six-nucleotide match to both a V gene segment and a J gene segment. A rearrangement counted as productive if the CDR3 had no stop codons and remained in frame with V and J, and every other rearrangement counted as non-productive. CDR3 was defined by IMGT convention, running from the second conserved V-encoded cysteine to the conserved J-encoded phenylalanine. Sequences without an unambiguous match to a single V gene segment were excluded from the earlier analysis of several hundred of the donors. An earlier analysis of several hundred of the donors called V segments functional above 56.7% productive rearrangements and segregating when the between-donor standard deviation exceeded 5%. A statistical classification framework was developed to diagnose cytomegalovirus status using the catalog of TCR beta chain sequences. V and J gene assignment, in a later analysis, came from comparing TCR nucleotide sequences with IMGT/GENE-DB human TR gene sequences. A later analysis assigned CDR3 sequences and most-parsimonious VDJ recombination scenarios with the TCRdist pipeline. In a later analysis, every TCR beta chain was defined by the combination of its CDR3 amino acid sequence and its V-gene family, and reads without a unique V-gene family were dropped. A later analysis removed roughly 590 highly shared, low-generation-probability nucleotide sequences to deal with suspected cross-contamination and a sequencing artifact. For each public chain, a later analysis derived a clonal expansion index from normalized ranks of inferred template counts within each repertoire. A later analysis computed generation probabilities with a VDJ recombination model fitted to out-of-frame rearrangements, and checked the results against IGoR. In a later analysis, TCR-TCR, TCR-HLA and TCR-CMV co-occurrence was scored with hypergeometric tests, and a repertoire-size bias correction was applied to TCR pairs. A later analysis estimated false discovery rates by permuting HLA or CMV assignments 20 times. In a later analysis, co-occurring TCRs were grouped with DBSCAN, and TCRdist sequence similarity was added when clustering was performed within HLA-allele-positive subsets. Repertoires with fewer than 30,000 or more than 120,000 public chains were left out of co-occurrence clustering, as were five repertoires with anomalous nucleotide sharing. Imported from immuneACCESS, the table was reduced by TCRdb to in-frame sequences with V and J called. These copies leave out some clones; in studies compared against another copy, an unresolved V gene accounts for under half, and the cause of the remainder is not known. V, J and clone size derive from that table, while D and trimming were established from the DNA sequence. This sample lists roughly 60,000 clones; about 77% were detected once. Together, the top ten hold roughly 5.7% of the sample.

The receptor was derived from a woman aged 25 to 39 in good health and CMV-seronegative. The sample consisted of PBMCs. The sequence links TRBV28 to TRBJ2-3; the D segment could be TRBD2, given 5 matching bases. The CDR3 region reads CASLEGPRTDTQYF. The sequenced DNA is TGTGCCAGCCTCGAGGGTCCTAGAACAGATACGCAGTATTTT.